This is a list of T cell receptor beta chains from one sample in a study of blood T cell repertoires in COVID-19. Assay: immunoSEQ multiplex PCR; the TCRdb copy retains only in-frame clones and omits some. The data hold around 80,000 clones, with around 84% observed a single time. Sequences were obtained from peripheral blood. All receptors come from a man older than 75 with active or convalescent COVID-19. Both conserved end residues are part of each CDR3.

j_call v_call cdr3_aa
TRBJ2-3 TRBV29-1 CSAGIEKGLSTDTQYF
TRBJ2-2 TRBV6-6 CASSPGTGYGELFF
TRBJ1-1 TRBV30 CAWSVLSGSTEAFF
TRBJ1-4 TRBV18 CASSLNQGRDEKLFF
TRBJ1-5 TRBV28 CASTSDSGAQHF
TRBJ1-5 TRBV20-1 CSSGANQPQHF
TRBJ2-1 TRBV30 CAWSVARGIASVQFF
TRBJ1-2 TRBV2 CASSELTGPYGYTF
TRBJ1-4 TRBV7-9 CASSLELTTNEKLFF
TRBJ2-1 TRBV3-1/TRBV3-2 CASSQEKSRAVYNEQFF
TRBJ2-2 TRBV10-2 CATSGLSNLGELFF
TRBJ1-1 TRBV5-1 CASRPGGETDAFF
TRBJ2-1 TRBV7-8 CASSLIRDTLKNEQFF
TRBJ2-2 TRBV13 CASSANRGRTGELFF
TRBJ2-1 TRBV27 CASSALAGGLHSYNEQFF
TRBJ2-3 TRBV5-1 CASSFPGSTDTQYF
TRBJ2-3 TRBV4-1 CASKGGLSTDTQYF
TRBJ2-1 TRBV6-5 CANSWEKGGGHEQFF
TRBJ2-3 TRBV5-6 CASSLLSGGAPDTQYF
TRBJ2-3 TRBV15 CATSRVLEYTDTQYF
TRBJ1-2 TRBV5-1 CASSLGQVNGYTF
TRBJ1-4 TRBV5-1 CASSLDRGSNEKLFF
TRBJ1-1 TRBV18 CASSAVGRGPTNTEAFF
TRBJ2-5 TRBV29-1 CSVSRGGETQYF
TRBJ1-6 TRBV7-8 CASSLAQGFDSPLHF
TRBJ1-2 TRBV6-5 CASSRDNNYGYTF
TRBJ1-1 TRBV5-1 CASSLDSDRDEAFF
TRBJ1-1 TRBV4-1 CASSLEALNTEAFF
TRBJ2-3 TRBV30 CAWSSSGSTQYF
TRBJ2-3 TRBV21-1 CASSTRGDTQYF
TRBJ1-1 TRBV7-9 CASSLGGRKNTEAFF
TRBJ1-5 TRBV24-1 CATSDAGTGKHQPQHF
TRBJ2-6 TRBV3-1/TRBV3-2 CASSQDSSGANVLTF
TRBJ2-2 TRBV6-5 CASSYFGGELFF
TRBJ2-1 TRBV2 CASSDENGSSYNEQFF
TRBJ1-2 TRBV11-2 CASSLSGYGYTF
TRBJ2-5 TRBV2 CASRAQETQYF
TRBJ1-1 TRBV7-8 CASSRGGQGARGLNTEAFF
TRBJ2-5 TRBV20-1 CSASKGEGAQQTQYF
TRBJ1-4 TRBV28 CASSSPGTGNEKLFF
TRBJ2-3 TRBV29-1 CSVILRKKRAGTDTQYF
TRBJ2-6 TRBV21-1 CASSKFWATATSGANVLTF
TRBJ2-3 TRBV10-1 CASSESRGYYDTQYF
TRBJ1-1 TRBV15 CATSRDLYRANTEAFF